This passage covers 22 T cell receptor beta chains from one sample sequenced in a study of T-cell memory formation after mild COVID-19. TCRdb re-called the 5' RACE reads through MiXCR, storing one row per CDR3 protein. The sample has approximately 270,000 distinct CDR3 sequences, around 15% seen once. Source material: PBMCs or a T cell subset sorted from them (not recorded which). Receptors were obtained from a man in his late teens or twenties who had mild COVID-19 (a few samples of this study predate the infection). Cell type and time point are not known.

This sequence joins TRBV7-2 and TRBJ2-5; D is possibly TRBD1 or TRBD2 (5 bases each). Germline CDR1 reads SGHTA; CDR2 reads FQGNSA. Trimming stripped 1 base from V and 4 bases from J, with 16 bases between. This CDR3 has 16 residues. CDR3 coding DNA: TGTGCCAGCAGCTTAGGAAGGGACGCGTGGGGAGAGACCCAGTACTTC. Amino acids: CASSLGRDAWGETQYF.

This sequence joins TRBV11-2 and TRBJ2-3; 11 positions agree with TRBD2. Trimming took 5 bases from V and 7 from J; bases not matched to a gene: 8. From germline, CDR1 is SGHAT and CDR2 FQNNGV. This CDR3 has 15 amino acids. DNA for the CDR3: TGTGCCAGCAGCGGCCGTAGCGGGGGGGCGAATACGCAGTATTTT. The encoded protein is CASSGRSGGANTQYF.

Only a few counts were recorded for this clonotype. Here the CDR3 DNA reads TGTGCCATCAGTGATTCTGGCTCGCCGTACGAGCAGTACTTC. Protein sequence: CAISDSGSPYEQYF. The genes are TRBV10-3 and TRBJ2-7, with D uncertain. The V and J ends lost 3 bases and 4 bases respectively, with 13 bases between them. The CDR3 sequence is 14 residues long. Germline V gives CDR1 ENHRY, CDR2 SYGVKD.

This clonotype was detected a few times. The chain employs TRBV6-5 and TRBJ1-5; D gene ambiguous. CDR3 length: 16 amino acids. CDR1 and CDR2 from the germline V gene are MNHEY and SVGAGI. V was shortened by 6 bases and J by 6 bases, with 21 bases between the two germline ends. CDR3: CASSPSVAGKVQPQHF. CDR3 in DNA: TGTGCCAGCAGCCCTTCAGTCGCCGGGAAGGTTCAGCCCCAGCATTTT.

This rearrangement joins TRBV20-1 to TRBJ1-5; 9 bases map to TRBD1. The CDR3 is 13 residues long. The ends lost 3 bases at V and 7 bases at J; junction bases unmatched: 4. The germline CDR1 and CDR2 sequences are DFQATT and SNEGSKA (reference sequence). For the CDR3, the DNA is TGCAGTGCTAGGGACAGGGGAATACAGCCCCAGCATTTT. This codes for CSARDRGIQPQHF.

The chain couples TRBV7-9 to TRBJ2-7, with D perhaps matching TRBD2 (5 bases). The V and J ends lost 1 base and 6 bases respectively, with 10 bases between them. Germline CDR1 SEHNR, CDR2 FQNEAQ (reference sequence). There are 13 residues in the CDR3. CDR3 amino acids: CASSLGGLGEQYV. DNA for the CDR3: TGTGCCAGCAGCTTAGGAGGGTTAGGCGAGCAGTACGTC.

This clonotype occurred many times. The chain uses TRBV12-3 or TRBV12-4 and TRBJ2-1; D is undetermined. The ends were cut back, 6 bases at V and 10 bases at J, with 10 bases in the middle. CDR3 length: 11 amino acids. The CDR3 region has the DNA TGTGCCAGCAGCAATTCTCGGGAGCAGTTCTTC. Translating gives CASSNSREQFF.

The table lists this clonotype with a few counts. CDR3 bases: TGTGCCAGCAGCTGGCAGGGGGGCACCGGGGAGCTGTTTTTT. Its translation: CASSWQGGTGELFF. The V and J genes are TRBV7-8 and TRBJ2-2, with D possibly being TRBD1 (7 bases). Germline CDR1 is SGHVS and CDR2 is FQNEAQ. The CDR3 sequence is 14 residues long. Trimming removed 4 bases from V and 4 bases from J, with 10 bases in between.

This rearrangement joins TRBV5-4 to TRBJ2-2; the match to TRBD1 covers 7 bases. Trimming cost V 3 bases and J 5 bases; bases outside gene matches: 7. This CDR3 has 15 amino acids. Germline V CDR1 and CDR2: SGHNT, YYREEE (reference sequence). The CDR3 reads CASSSTGVWTGELFF. In nucleotides, the CDR3 is TGTGCCAGCAGCTCTACAGGGGTGTGGACCGGGGAGCTGTTTTTT.

This sequence joins TRBV2 and TRBJ1-1, with D perhaps matching TRBD1 (6 bases). The CDR3 is 12 residues long. Germline-derived CDR1 and CDR2 are SNHLY and FYNNEI. Between the trimmed V and J ends, which lost 7 bases and 4 bases, there was a span of 10 bases. As DNA, the CDR3 is TGTGCCAGCAAGGGGGAGCTCACTGAAGCTTTCTTT. It yields the protein CASKGELTEAFF.

This clonotype occurred many times. The genes are TRBV18 and TRBJ2-5; D remains unclear. Per germline, CDR1 KGHSH and CDR2 LQKENI. This CDR3 has 14 residues. The ends were cut back, 1 base at V and 4 bases at J, with 10 bases in the middle. The CDR3 DNA is TGTGCCAGCTCACCACAGTTTTTCCGAGAGACCCAGTACTTC. It is translated as CASSPQFFRETQYF.

This clonotype came up a few times. This chain links TRBV10-3 with TRBJ1-5; TRBD1 agrees at 10 bases. Per germline, CDR1 ENHRY and CDR2 SYGVKD. V lost 5 bases, J lost 7 bases, and 8 bases stayed unmatched. This CDR3 contains 15 residues. This chain's CDR3 is CAISNPGQGFQPQHF. As DNA, the CDR3 is TGTGCCATCAGTAATCCGGGACAGGGGTTCCAGCCCCAGCATTTT.

This chain links TRBV28 with TRBJ2-7, with TRBD1 matching 8 bases. The trim removed 4 bases at V and 2 bases at J, leaving 4 bases unmatched. This CDR3 is built from 14 residues. Germline V gene lookup returns CDR1 MDHEN and CDR2 SYDVKM. The CDR3 bases are TGTGCCAGCAGTTCGCCGGGACAGGCCTACGAGCAGTACGTC. Translated, it gives CASSSPGQAYEQYV.

This clonotype was counted many times. The chain combines TRBV4-2 with TRBJ2-7; the D gene is possibly TRBD2 (5 bases). This CDR3 region has 13 residues. Germline V lookup: CDR1 LGHNA, CDR2 YNFKEQ. V dropped 3 bases and J dropped 5 bases, with 11 bases sitting between them. The CDR3, as DNA: TGTGCCAGCAGCCAGGGTTGGGGAGACGAGCAGTACGTC. Translating it yields CASSQGWGDEQYV.

The chain employs TRBV12-3 or TRBV12-4 and TRBJ2-1; 10 nucleotides match TRBD1. The CDR3 is 15 residues long. V shed 5 bases, J shed 7 bases, and the junction held 8 bases outside the gene matches. The CDR3 nucleotides are TGTGCCAGCAGTCCGACAGGGGGCACAGGGAATGAGCAGTTCTTC. This encodes CASSPTGGTGNEQFF.

The chain joins TRBV28 to TRBJ1-5; 7 bases fit TRBD1. CDR1 is MDHEN and CDR2 is SYDVKM in the germline V gene. Germline trimming cut 6 bases from V and 6 bases from J; bases unmatched to any gene: 11. The CDR3 contains 15 residues. Here the CDR3 reads CASRNPTGVGQPQHF. CDR3 sequence (DNA): TGTGCCAGCAGAAACCCTACAGGGGTTGGTCAGCCCCAGCATTTT. The full variable domain, its missing parts supplied by reference TRBV28 and TRBJ1-5, is DVKVTQSSRYLVKRTGEKVFLECVQDMDHENMFWYRQDPGLGLRLIYFSYDVKMKEKGDIPEGYSVSREKKERFSLILESASTNQTSMYLCASRNPTGVGQPQHFGDGTRLSIL.

This clonotype came up a few times. This chain connects TRBV4-3 to TRBJ2-1; D is unclear. The V gene's germline CDR1 is LGHNA and CDR2 YSLEER. This CDR3 has 15 amino acids. The germline V and J ends were trimmed by 4 bases and 1 base, with 11 bases remaining between them. In DNA form, the CDR3 reads TGCGCCAGCAGCCCAAAGGACCAGTCCTACAATGAGCAGTTCTTC. It codes for CASSPKDQSYNEQFF.

This sequence joins TRBV27 and TRBJ2-7, with 13 nucleotides matching TRBD2. This CDR3 spans 14 amino acids. Germline V gives CDR1 MNHEY, CDR2 SMNVEV (reference sequence). V trimming: 4 bases; J trimming: 7 bases; junction bases outside the gene matches: 4. CDR3 protein: CASSSGTSGVEQYV. Here the CDR3 DNA reads TGTGCCAGCAGTTCAGGGACTAGCGGGGTGGAGCAGTACGTC.

This clonotype was seen a few times. V is TRBV20-1 and J is TRBJ2-7; D may match TRBD1 or TRBD2 (5 bases each). Germline CDR1 is DFQATT and CDR2 is SNEGSKA (reference sequence). The CDR3 is 14 amino acids. V lost 3 bases and J lost 3, with 15 bases in between. The CDR3 bases are TGCAGTGCTAGTGGGGACGGTTACTACTACGAGCAGTACGTC. It specifies CSASGDGYYYEQYV.

J is TRBJ1-1 and V is TRBV10-3; D remains unclear. The V end lost 3 bases, the J end lost 1 base, and 15 bases lay between the germline ends. Per germline, CDR1 ENHRY and CDR2 SYGVKD. The CDR3 is 16 amino acids. CDR3 amino acids: CAISERKEEGNTEAFF. The CDR3 region has the DNA TGTGCCATCAGTGAACGAAAGGAGGAGGGGAACACTGAAGCTTTCTTT.

The V call is TRBV6-5, the J call TRBJ1-4; D call uncertain. Per germline, CDR1 MNHEY and CDR2 SVGAGI. CDR3 length: 14 residues. Trimming pared 5 bases from V and 6 bases from J, leaving 13 bases between. This CDR3 is CASSPGPQDEKLFF. DNA for the CDR3: TGTGCCAGCAGTCCTGGACCCCAGGATGAAAAACTGTTTTTT.

This chain links TRBV20-1 with TRBJ2-3, with D unclear. CDR3 length equals 16 residues. In germline, CDR1 is DFQATT, CDR2 SNEGSKA (reference sequence). Trimming left V 3 bases short and J 4 bases short, with 20 bases between. The CDR3 loop reads CSARPRARSRADTQYF. DNA of the CDR3: TGCAGTGCTAGGCCACGGGCCCGAAGTCGCGCAGATACGCAGTATTTT.